This TCR beta chain was sequenced for a study of graft-versus-host responses after intestinal transplantation. Study as a whole: The whole recipient group had anti-thymocyte globulin induction followed by tacrolimus and steroids for roughly three years. Whole-study results and caveats: Some GvH clones were seen earlier in gut or blood, suggesting intestinal origin.

TCRdb's table, derived via immunoSEQ multiplex PCR, lists solely in-frame clones and lacks some. The sample has roughly 110,000 clones; 80% to 90% are singletons. As concerns this clone: What it recognizes is unknown.

From germline, CDR1 is SNHLY and CDR2 FYNNEI. Germline trimming cut 7 bases from V and 8 bases from J; bases unmatched to any gene: 22. The CDR3 is 17 residues long. The chain recombines TRBV2 with TRBJ1-2, with 7 bases that match TRBD1. The sample here was unstimulated CD4+ T cells sorted from spleen or lymph node cells, taken before transplant. The sequence derives from a human donor who was the organ donor for an intestinal transplant. The CDR3 spells CASTPGDRARKGGGYTF. CDR3 sequence (DNA): TGTGCCAGCACGCCAGGTGACAGGGCCAGAAAGGGAGGCGGCTACACCTTC.